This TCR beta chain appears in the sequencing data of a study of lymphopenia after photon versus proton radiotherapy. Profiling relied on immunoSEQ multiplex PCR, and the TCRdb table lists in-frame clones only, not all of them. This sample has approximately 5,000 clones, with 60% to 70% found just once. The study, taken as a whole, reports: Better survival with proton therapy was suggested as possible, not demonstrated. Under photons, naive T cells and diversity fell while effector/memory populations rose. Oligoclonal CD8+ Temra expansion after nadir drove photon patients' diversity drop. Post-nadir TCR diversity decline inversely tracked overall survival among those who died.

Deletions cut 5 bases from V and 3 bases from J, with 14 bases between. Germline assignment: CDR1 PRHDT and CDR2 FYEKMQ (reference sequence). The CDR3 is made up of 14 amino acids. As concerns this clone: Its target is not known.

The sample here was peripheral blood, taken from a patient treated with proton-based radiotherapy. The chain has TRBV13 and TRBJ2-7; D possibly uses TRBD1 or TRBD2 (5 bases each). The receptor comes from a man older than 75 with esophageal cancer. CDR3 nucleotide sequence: TGTGCCAGCAGCGACTCGAGGGGCGTCTACGAGCAGTACTTC. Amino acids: CASSDSRGVYEQYF.